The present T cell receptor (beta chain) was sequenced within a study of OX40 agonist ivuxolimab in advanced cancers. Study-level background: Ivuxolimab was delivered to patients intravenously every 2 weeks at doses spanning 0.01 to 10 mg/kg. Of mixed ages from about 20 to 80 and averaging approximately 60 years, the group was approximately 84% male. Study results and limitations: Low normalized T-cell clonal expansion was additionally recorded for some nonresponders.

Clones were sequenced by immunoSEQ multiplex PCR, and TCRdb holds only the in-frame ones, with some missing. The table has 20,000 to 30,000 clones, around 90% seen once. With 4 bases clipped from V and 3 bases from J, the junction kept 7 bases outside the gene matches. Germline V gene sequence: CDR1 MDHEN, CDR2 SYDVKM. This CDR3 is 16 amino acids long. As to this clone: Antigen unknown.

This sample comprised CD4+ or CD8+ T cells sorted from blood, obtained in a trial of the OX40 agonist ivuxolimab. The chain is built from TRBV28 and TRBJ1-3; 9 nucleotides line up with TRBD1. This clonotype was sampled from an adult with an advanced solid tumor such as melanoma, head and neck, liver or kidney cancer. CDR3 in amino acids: CASSSGTGGSGNTIYF. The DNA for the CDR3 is TGTGCCAGCAGTTCCGGTACAGGGGGCAGTGGAAACACCATATATTTT.